The table lists the clone carrying this TCR beta chain with a few counts. Its target is unknown. PCR employed 60 Vbeta and 13 Jbeta primers. Profiled with immunoSEQ multiplex PCR; TCRdb holds only in-frame clones, not every one. The table lists about 120,000 clones, roughly 87% of them singletons, with around 1.5% in the top ten. The sample comes from a study of cytomegalovirus exposure and HLA in healthy donors. Whole-study findings and limits: V- and J-gene trimming of TCR beta was linked (in a later analysis) to a missense DCLRE1C variant.

The source is a woman under 30 in good health and CMV-seronegative. The source material was PBMCs.

DNA of the CDR3: TGTGCTAGTGGTTCAATTCGGACAAGCAGGGACAATCAGCCCCAGCATTTT. This sequence encodes CASGSIRTSRDNQPQHF. The chain employs TRBV12-5 and TRBJ1-5; D may be TRBD1 (5 bases). The V end was cut by 4 bases, the J end by 3 bases, with 19 bases between. CDR1 and CDR2 (germline): LGHNT, FRNRAP. The length of the CDR3 is 17 residues.